This T cell receptor beta chain was sequenced during a study of response to subunit inactivated influenza vaccine. The study's findings and limits: Each seasonal flu vaccination may recruit only limited new T cells, authors suggested.

This clonotype was seen only a few times. Its specificity is unknown. Germline lookup yields CDR1 ENHRY and CDR2 SYGVKD. The CDR3 length is 13 residues. With V trimmed by 6 bases and J by 8 bases, 9 bases remained unmatched. TCRdb reanalysed the RT-PCR reads using MiXCR and keeps one entry per CDR3 protein. The table lists 530,000 or so distinct CDR3 sequences, approximately 12% of them singletons, with approximately 10% in the top ten. This specimen consisted of PBMCs from blood, obtained on the day of vaccination. The chain joins TRBV10-3 to TRBJ1-1, with 7 positions matching TRBD1. The receptor was isolated from a man between 50 and 59 years old who received an inactivated influenza vaccine. In DNA form, the CDR3 reads TGTGCCATCAGCCCGACAGGGAACGCCGAAGCTTTCTTT. Protein product: CAISPTGNAEAFF.